These 19 T cell receptor beta chains came from one sample sequenced in a study of regulatory T cells in long-lasting Graves disease. Libraries of TCR beta came from iRepertoire HTBI primers plus Arm-PCR of CDR3 regions. MiXCR, applied by TCRdb to the multiplex PCR reads, yields one record per CDR3 protein. This table has fewer than 650,000 distinct CDR3 sequences, roughly 15% appearing once. As to time point: newly diagnosed GD, antithyroid drugs for less than 3 months. Isolated PBMC RNA provided the starting material for the TCR library. The same sample was also studied in work on T cells in Graves' hyperthyroidism and ophthalmopathy.

Source: peripheral blood mononuclear cells (PBMCs), taken at new diagnosis, from a patient treated with antithyroid drugs. These receptors all stem from a man younger than 35 with Graves disease.

The chain carries TRBV9 and TRBJ2-1, with 8 nucleotides matching TRBD2. Germline V gene lookup returns CDR1 SGDLS and CDR2 YYNGEE. The CDR3 totals 15 residues. The J segment lost 9 bases and the V segment lost 0 bases, leaving 8 bases of the junction unmatched. In nucleotides, the CDR3 is TGTGCCAGCAGCGTAGGGTCTAGCGGGCACACTGAGCAGTTCTTC. It encodes CASSVGSSGHTEQFF.

The gene calls are TRBV5-6 and TRBJ2-7, with D tentatively TRBD2 (6 bases). V lost 2 bases, J lost 3 bases, and 12 bases lay in between. From germline, CDR1 is SGHDT and CDR2 YYEEEE. This CDR3 is 14 amino acids long. In nucleotides, the CDR3 is TGTGCCAGCAGCTTTGGGACTGAGCTCTACGAGCAGTACTTC. Translating it yields CASSFGTELYEQYF.

Details on this clonotype: An end of the junction does not agree with germline; a read error may underlie this. The V gene is TRBV20-1, the J gene TRBJ1-2; possibly TRBD1 for D (5 bases). The CDR3 has 13 amino acids. Germline V gives CDR1 DFQATT, CDR2 SNEGSKA (reference sequence). The chain's CDR3 is CGASVVGDYGYTF. DNA of the CDR3: TGCGGTGCTAGTGTTGTAGGGGACTATGGCTACACCTTC.

The chain joins TRBV6-1 to TRBJ2-1; TRBD2 matches 8 bases. This CDR3 comprises 15 residues. The germline V gene encodes CDR1 MNHNS and CDR2 SASEGT. V shed 7 bases, J shed 10 bases, and the junction held 15 bases outside the gene matches. In nucleotides, the CDR3 is TGTGCCAGCACGAAAGGGCCAGCGGGAGCTCGGGAGCAGTTCTTC. As protein: CASTKGPAGAREQFF.

The V and J genes are TRBV9 and TRBJ1-2; D possibly corresponds to TRBD1 (6 bases). V lost 4 bases and J lost 1, with 23 bases in between. This CDR3 has 18 amino acids. In germline, CDR1 is SGDLS, CDR2 YYNGEE. The CDR3 coding sequence is TGTGCCAGCAGCATAGATTTGAACAGGGAGGTAGTTAACTATGGCTACACCTTC. Amino acids: CASSIDLNREVVNYGYTF.

This clonotype was detected ten times or more. The V call is TRBV28, the J call TRBJ1-5, with D perhaps matching TRBD1 (6 bases). V gave up 6 bases and J gave up 11 bases, with 20 bases separating them. CDR3 length: 14 amino acids. Per germline, CDR1 MDHEN and CDR2 SYDVKM. The CDR3 DNA is TGTGCCAGCAGCCGCCTCCAGGGGTTCAGGGCCCAGCATTTT. It encodes CASSRLQGFRAQHF.

The chain uses TRBV6-4 and TRBJ1-5, with D uncertain. V lost 8 bases and J lost 3, with 14 bases in between. Germline V gene data show CDR1 as MRHNA and CDR2 as SNTAGT. The CDR3 is 14 residues long. The CDR3 DNA reads as TGTGCCAGCCCCCCCCCGGAACCCAATCAGCCCCAGCATTTT. Translating it yields CASPPPEPNQPQHF.

In this sample, this clonotype turned up many times. This chain joins TRBV12-3 or TRBV12-4 and TRBJ2-7; D not resolved. The CDR3 covers 14 residues. V shed 2 bases and J shed 3 bases, with 11 bases lying between them. The CDR3 bases are TGTGCCAGCAGTTTAAACACGGGCGGCTACGAGCAGTACTTC. Translating it yields CASSLNTGGYEQYF.

This clonotype was seen many times. The V and J genes are TRBV12-3 or TRBV12-4 and TRBJ2-7, with D possibly matching TRBD2 (6 bases). The CDR3 is 13 residues long. V dropped 4 bases and J dropped 3 bases, with 10 bases sitting between them. In DNA, the CDR3 is TGTGCCAGCAGTTCGGACTATATCTACGAGCAGTACTTC. Amino acids: CASSSDYIYEQYF.

This clonotype showed up just a few times. V gene TRBV7-2 combines with J gene TRBJ2-2; perhaps TRBD2 as D (6 bases). This CDR3 has 17 residues. Germline CDR1 SGHTA, CDR2 FQGNSA. V lost 5 bases and J lost 1, with 17 bases in between. The CDR3 here is CASSRMYRGLNTGELFF. In nucleotides, the CDR3 is TGTGCCAGCAGCCGGATGTACCGGGGGTTGAACACCGGGGAGCTGTTTTTT. Filled out from reference TRBV7-2 and TRBJ2-2, the complete variable domain reads GAGVSQSPSNKVTEKGKDVELRCDPISGHTALYWYRQSLGQGLEFLIYFQGNSAPDKSGLPSDRFSAERTGGSVSTLTIQRTQQEDSAVYLCASSRMYRGLNTGELFFGEGSRLTVL.

This clonotype was found many times. This chain links TRBV7-6 with TRBJ2-3; 8 bases map to TRBD1. Germline CDR1 SGHVS, CDR2 FNYEAQ. CDR3 length: 16 residues. J gave up 4 bases and V 1 base, and 7 bases lay outside the gene matches. In DNA form, the CDR3 reads TGTGCCAGCAGCTTAGTGGGGTCAGGGGGCGCAGATACGCAGTATTTT. Translation: CASSLVGSGGADTQYF.

This clonotype was detected ten times or more. The V call is TRBV27, the J call TRBJ2-2, with 7 bases that match TRBD1. The CDR3 contains 15 residues. CDR1 is MNHEY and CDR2 is SMNVEV in the germline V gene (reference sequence). V lost 4 bases to trimming and J lost 4 bases; unmatched junction nucleotides: 6. The CDR3 DNA follows: TGTGCCAGCAGTTCAGGGGGTGTGGTCACCGGGGAGCTGTTTTTT. This sequence encodes CASSSGGVVTGELFF.

There are many counts of this clonotype. The chain carries TRBV11-3 and TRBJ2-1; 7 nucleotides agree with TRBD1. V shed 5 bases and J 7 bases; nucleotides not matched to a gene: 11. Germline V CDR1 and CDR2: SGHNT, YENEEA. This CDR3 has 15 residues. In nucleotides, the CDR3 is TGTGCCAGCAGCCACGACAGGGCTGCGTGGAATGAGCAGTTCTTC. Protein product: CASSHDRAAWNEQFF.

The sample holds a few counts of this clonotype. The rearrangement links TRBV5-1 to TRBJ2-7, with D possibly called TRBD1 or TRBD2 (7 bases each). Germline lookup yields CDR1 SGHRS and CDR2 YFSETQ. The CDR3 extends over 15 amino acids. Deletions cut 0 bases from V and 5 bases from J, with 15 bases between. As DNA, the CDR3 is TGCGCCAGCAGCTTGGGAGGCAGGGGGGGGGACGAGCAGTACTTC. Protein sequence: CASSLGGRGGDEQYF.

This clonotype was counted a few times. V usage is TRBV24-1 and J usage is TRBJ2-7; no clear D. Germline CDR1 KGHDR, CDR2 SFDVKD. The V gene lost 2 bases and the J gene lost 7 bases, with 5 bases spanning the gap. The CDR3 has 11 amino acids. The CDR3 protein is CATSDSMEQYF. For the CDR3, the DNA is TGTGCCACCAGTGATTCAATGGAGCAGTACTTC.

Many counts were recorded for this clonotype. This chain connects TRBV20-1 to TRBJ2-7; 11 bases agree with TRBD1. The ends lost 5 bases at V and 2 bases at J; junction bases unmatched: 5. Per germline, CDR1 DFQATT and CDR2 SNEGSKA (reference sequence). This CDR3 has 14 amino acids. Written as DNA, the CDR3 is TGCAGTGCTGGGGACAGGGGGTACACCTACGAGCAGTACTTC. As protein: CSAGDRGYTYEQYF.

This clonotype has at least ten counts. The V and J genes are TRBV6-1 and TRBJ2-5; 12 bases map to TRBD1. Germline-derived CDR1 and CDR2 are MNHNS and SASEGT. CDR3 length equals 20 residues. V gave up 5 bases and J gave up 5 bases; unmatched junction bases: 21. CDR3 nucleotide sequence: TGTGCCAGCAGTCGTCTCGAGATTGGGCGGGGACAGGGGGCTTTGGAGACCCAGTACTTC. Protein: CASSRLEIGRGQGALETQYF.

This clonotype was recorded many times. V gene TRBV27 combines with J gene TRBJ2-7, with 8 nucleotides matching TRBD1. Germline loops: CDR1 MNHEY, CDR2 SMNVEV (reference sequence). The CDR3 length is 18 residues. J lost 5 bases, V lost 5 bases, and 20 bases had no gene match. CDR3 nucleotide sequence: TGTGCCAGCAGTCCCTCCCCACAGGGGGTGATATTTAACCACGAGCAGTACTTC. Protein: CASSPSPQGVIFNHEQYF.

The rearrangement joins TRBV20-1 to TRBJ2-1; D not resolved. With the DNA end fitting TRBJ2-5 better, the J assignment may be wrong. This CDR3 is built from 11 residues. Germline V lookup: CDR1 DFQATT, CDR2 SNEGSKA (reference sequence). The DNA for the CDR3 is TGCAGTGCTAGTCCTGCGGAGACCCAGTACTTC. Amino acids: CSASPAETQYF.